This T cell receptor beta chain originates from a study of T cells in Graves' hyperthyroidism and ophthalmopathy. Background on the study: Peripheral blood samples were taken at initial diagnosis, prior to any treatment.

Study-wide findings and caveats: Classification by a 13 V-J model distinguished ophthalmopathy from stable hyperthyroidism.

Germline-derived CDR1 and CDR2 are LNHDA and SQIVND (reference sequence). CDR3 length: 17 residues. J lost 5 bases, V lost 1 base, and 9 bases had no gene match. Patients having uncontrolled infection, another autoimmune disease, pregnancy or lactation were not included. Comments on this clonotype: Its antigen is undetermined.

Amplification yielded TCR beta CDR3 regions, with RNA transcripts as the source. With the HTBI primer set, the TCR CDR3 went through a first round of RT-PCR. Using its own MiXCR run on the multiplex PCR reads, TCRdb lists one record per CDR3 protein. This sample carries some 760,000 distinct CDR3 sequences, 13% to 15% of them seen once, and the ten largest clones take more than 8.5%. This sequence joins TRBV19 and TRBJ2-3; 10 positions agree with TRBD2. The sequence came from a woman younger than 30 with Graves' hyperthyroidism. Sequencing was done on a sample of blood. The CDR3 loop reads CASSIGGLAGVKDTQYF. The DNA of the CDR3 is TGTGCCAGTAGTATAGGAGGTCTAGCGGGAGTGAAAGATACGCAGTATTTT.